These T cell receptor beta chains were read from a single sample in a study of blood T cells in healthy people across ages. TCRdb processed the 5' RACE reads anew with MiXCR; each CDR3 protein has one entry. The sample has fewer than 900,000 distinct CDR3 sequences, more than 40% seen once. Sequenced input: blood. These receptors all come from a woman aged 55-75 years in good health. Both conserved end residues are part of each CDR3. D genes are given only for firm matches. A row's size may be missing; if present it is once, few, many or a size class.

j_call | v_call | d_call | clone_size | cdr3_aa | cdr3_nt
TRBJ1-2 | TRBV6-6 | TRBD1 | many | CASSYSTGQGARYTF | TGTGCCAGCAGTTACTCGACGGGCCAGGGGGCTCGCTACACCTTC
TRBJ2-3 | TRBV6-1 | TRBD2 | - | CASSPFRGVQNTDTQYF | TGTGCCAGCAGCCCCTTCCGGGGGGTCCAGAACACAGATACGCAGTATTTT
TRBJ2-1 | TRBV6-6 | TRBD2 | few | CASMGGLAVGVYNEQFF | TGTGCCAGCATGGGCGGACTAGCGGTAGGGGTTTACAATGAGCAGTTCTTC
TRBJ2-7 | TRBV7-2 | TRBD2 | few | CASSLLAGEVYEQYF | TGTGCCAGCAGCTTACTAGCGGGAGAGGTCTACGAGCAGTACTTC
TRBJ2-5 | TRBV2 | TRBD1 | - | CASSERDRVAQYF | TGTGCCAGCAGTGAAAGGGACAGGGTAGCCCAGTACTTC
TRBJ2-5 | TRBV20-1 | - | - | CSANNPETQYF | TGCAGTGCTAACAACCCCGAGACCCAGTACTTC
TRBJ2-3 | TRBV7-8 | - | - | CASSSGLSDTQYF | TGTGCCAGCAGCTCAGGGCTTTCAGATACGCAGTATTTT
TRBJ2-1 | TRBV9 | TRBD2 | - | CASSAWTSGTYEQFF | TGTGCCAGCAGCGCATGGACTAGCGGGACGTATGAGCAGTTCTTC
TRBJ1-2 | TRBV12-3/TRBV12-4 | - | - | CVSSLSLAGHYGYTF | TGTGTCAGCAGCCTTTCTTTGGCAGGGCACTATGGCTACACCTTC
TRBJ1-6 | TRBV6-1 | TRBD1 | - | CASSDLDRGDAPLHF | TGTGCCAGCAGTGATCTCGACAGGGGGGATGCACCCCTCCACTTT
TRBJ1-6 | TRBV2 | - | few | CASGPRQNSPLHF | TGTGCCAGCGGGCCCCGGCAAAATTCACCCCTCCACTTT